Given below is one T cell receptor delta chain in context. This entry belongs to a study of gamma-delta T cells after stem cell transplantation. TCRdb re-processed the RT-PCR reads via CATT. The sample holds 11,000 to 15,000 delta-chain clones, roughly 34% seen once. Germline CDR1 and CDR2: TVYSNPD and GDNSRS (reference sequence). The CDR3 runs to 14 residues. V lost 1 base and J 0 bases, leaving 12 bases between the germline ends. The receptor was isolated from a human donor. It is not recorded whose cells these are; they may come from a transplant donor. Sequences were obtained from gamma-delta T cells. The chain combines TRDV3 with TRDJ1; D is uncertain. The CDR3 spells CAFTRRGYTDKLIF. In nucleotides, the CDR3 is TGTGCCTTTACTAGGAGGGGCTACACCGATAAACTCATCTTT.